These T cell receptor beta chains were read from a single sample in a study of OX40 agonist ivuxolimab in advanced cancers. Generated by immunoSEQ multiplex PCR, the TCRdb table keeps only in-frame clones and is missing some. The sample gives about 80,000 clones, 85% to 90% of which show up once; less than 2.5% is in the top ten. This specimen consisted of CD4+ or CD8+ T cells sorted from blood, obtained in a trial of the OX40 agonist ivuxolimab. The source of these receptors is an adult with an advanced solid tumor such as melanoma, head and neck, liver or kidney cancer. The CDR3 runs from the conserved cysteine through the conserved F or W. A D gene is named only where the DNA matches it firmly. The size field is filled for only some rows; it gives once, few, many or a size class.

D gene	V gene	clone size	J gene	CDR3 DNA	CDR3 protein
-	TRBV30	-	TRBJ2-6	TGTGCCTGGAGGGCGGGGCACGAGGCCAACGTCCTGACTTTC	CAWRAGHEANVLTF
-	TRBV2	-	TRBJ2-1	TGTGCCAGCGGACCCCTCGGGGGGCTCTACAATGAGCAGTTCTTC	CASGPLGGLYNEQFF
-	TRBV5-1	-	TRBJ2-6	TGCGCCAGCGGACAGCTTAGCTCTGGGGCCAACGTCCTGACTTTC	CASGQLSSGANVLTF
-	TRBV5-1	few	TRBJ1-1	TGCGCCAGCAGCTTGCGAGGTGCGGCTTTCTTT	CASSLRGAAFF
-	TRBV27	-	TRBJ1-1	TGTGCCAGCAGACTCCGGTCCGGCGGCACTGAAGCTTTCTTT	CASRLRSGGTEAFF
TRBD1	TRBV7-9	-	TRBJ1-4	TGTGCCAGCAGCCCCGGGACAGGGCGCGGTGAAAAACTGTTTTTT	CASSPGTGRGEKLFF
-	TRBV7-9	-	TRBJ1-1	TGTGCCAGCAGCTTCGCAGATTTGAACACTGAAGCTTTCTTT	CASSFADLNTEAFF
TRBD2	TRBV30	-	TRBJ2-5	TGTGCCTGGAGACCAAGCGGGAGTCCCCAAGAGACCCAGTACTTC	CAWRPSGSPQETQYF
-	TRBV5-5	-	TRBJ2-7	TGTGCCAGCAGCTTGGTTAGTGTGACCTACGAGCAGTACTTC	CASSLVSVTYEQYF
TRBD2	TRBV29-1	-	TRBJ2-7	TGCAGCGTTGGAAGGACTAGCGGGAGCATCTACGAGCAGTACTTC	CSVGRTSGSIYEQYF
TRBD1	TRBV7-9	-	TRBJ1-4	TGTGCCAGCAGCTTAGCGGTACAGGGGGGAAAACTGTTTTTT	CASSLAVQGGKLFF
-	TRBV2	-	TRBJ2-7	TGTGCCAGCCGGGAGTCGGAGTACGAGCAGTACTTC	CASRESEYEQYF
-	TRBV5-8	-	TRBJ1-3	TGTGCCAGCAGCTTGGCCTTTCTCAGAAACACCATATATTTT	CASSLAFLRNTIYF
-	TRBV4-3	once	TRBJ1-2	TGCGCCAGCAGCCCGGGCCCTTCAACAAACTATGGCTACACCTTC	CASSPGPSTNYGYTF
-	TRBV30	-	TRBJ2-1	TGTGCCTGGAGTAGGGTCAGCCGAGAAACGAGTGAGCAGTTCTTC	CAWSRVSRETSEQFF
-	TRBV14	-	TRBJ1-1	TGTGCCAGCAGCCTCCGAAGGAACACTGAAGCTTTCTTT	CASSLRRNTEAFF
-	TRBV28	once	TRBJ2-5	TGTGCCAGCAGTTTGGGGGAGACCCAGTACTTC	CASSLGETQYF
-	TRBV2	-	TRBJ1-2	TGTGCCAGCAGACCCGTAGGGGGGAGCTATGGCTACACCTTC	CASRPVGGSYGYTF